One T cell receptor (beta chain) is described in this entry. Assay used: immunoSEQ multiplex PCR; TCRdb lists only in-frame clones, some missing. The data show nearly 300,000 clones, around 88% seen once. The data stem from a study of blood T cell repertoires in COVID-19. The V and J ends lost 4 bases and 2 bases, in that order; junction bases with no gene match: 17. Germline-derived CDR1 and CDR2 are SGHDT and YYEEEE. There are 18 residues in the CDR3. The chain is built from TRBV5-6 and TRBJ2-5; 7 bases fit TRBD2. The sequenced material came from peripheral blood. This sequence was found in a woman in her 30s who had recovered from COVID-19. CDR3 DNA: TGTGCCAGCAGCCCCCTTCACGGGGGACTACCCGCTCAAGAGACCCAGTACTTC. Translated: CASSPLHGGLPAQETQYF.